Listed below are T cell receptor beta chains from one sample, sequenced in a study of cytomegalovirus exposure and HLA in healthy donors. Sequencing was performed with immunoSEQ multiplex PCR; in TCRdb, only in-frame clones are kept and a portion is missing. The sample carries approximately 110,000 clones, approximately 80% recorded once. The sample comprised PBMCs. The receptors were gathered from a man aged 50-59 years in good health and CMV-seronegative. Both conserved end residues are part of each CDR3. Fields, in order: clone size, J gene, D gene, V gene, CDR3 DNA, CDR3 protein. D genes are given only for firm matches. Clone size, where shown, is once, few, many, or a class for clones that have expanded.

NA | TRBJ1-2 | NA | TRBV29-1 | TGCAGCGTCACGGACAGCGCTAACTATGGCTACACCTTC | CSVTDSANYGYTF
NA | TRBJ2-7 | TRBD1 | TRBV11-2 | TGTGCCAGCAGCGGATCGACAGGGGTCTCCTACGAGCAGTACTTC | CASSGSTGVSYEQYF
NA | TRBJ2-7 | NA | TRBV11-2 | TGTGCCAGCAGCTTAGGCCCAGGAACCACGTACGAGCAGTACTTC | CASSLGPGTTYEQYF
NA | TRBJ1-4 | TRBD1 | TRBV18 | TGTGCCAGCTCAACTTACAGGGGCCCTAATGAAAAACTGTTTTTT | CASSTYRGPNEKLFF
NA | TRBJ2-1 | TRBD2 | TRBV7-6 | TGTGCCAGCAGCATAGGGCCCCCTTTGACTAGCGCCCATTTGGATGAGCAGTTCTTC | CASSIGPPLTSAHLDEQFF
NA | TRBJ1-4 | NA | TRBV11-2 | TGTGCCAGCAGCTCCCCTGATGAACCCGCGGAAAAACTGTTTTTT | CASSSPDEPAEKLFF
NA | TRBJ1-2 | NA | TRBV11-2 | TGTGCCAGCAGCTTAGATCCTGGGGGCGCCGATGGCTACCCCTTC | CASSLDPGGADGYPF
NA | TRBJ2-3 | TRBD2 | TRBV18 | TGTGCCAGCTCACCCCTCGGACTAGCGGGGCAGACCGATACGCAGTATTTT | CASSPLGLAGQTDTQYF
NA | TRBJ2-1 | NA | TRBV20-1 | TGCAGTGCGCGACAGTACAATGAGCAGTTCTTC | CSARQYNEQFF
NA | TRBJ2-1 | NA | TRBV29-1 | TGCAGCGTTGAGGAGTACCCCTACAATGAGCAGTTCTTC | CSVEEYPYNEQFF
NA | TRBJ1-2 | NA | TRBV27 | TGTGCCAGCAGTTCTCAGGGTCATGGCTACACCTTC | CASSSQGHGYTF
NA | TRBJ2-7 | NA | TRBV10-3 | TGTGCCATCAGTGACCCACCAGCGCAGAGCTCCTACGAGCAGTACTTC | CAISDPPAQSSYEQYF
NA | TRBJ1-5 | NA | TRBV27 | TGTGCCAGCAGTTTACAGGCAGGTACTCATCAGCCCCAGCATTTT | CASSLQAGTHQPQHF
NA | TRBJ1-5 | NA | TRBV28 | TGTGCCAGCAGTATCGCAGGGGCCTATAGCAATCAGCCCCAGCATTTT | CASSIAGAYSNQPQHF
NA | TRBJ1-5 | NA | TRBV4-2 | TGTGCCAGCAGCCAAGGCGAAGCCGGGGACAATCAGCCCCAGCATTTT | CASSQGEAGDNQPQHF
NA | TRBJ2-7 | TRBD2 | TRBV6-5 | TGTGCCAGCAGTAACACGCGGGAGGCCTACGAGCAGTACTTC | CASSNTREAYEQYF
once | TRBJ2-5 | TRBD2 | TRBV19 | TGTGCCAGTAGTGCGCTAGCGGGGCTGGAGACCCAGTACTTC | CASSALAGLETQYF
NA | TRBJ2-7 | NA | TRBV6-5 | TGTGCCAGCATCGACCCGGCGGGTTACGAGCAGTACTTC | CASIDPAGYEQYF
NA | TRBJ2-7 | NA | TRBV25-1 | TGTGCCAGCAGTGACCCCCAGGGGAGGGACGAGCAGTACTTC | CASSDPQGRDEQYF
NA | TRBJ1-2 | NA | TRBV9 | TGTGCCAGCACAGCGGTTTCGGGCGGCTACACCTTC | CASTAVSGGYTF
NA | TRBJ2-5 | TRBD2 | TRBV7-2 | TGTGCCAGCAGCCCCCAACTAGCGGGAGGGGAGACCCAGTACTTC | CASSPQLAGGETQYF
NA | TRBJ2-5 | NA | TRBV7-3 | TGTGCCAGCAGCTTAACTAGACAAGAGACCCAGTACTTC | CASSLTRQETQYF
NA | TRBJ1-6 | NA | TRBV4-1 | TGCGCCAGCAGCCAACCCACAGTGGGTAATTCACCCCTCCACTTT | CASSQPTVGNSPLHF
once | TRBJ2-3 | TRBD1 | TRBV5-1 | TGCGCCAGCAGCTCACAGGGGGCCGGAGATACGCAGTATTTT | CASSSQGAGDTQYF